A selection of T cell receptor beta chains follows, all from one sample in a study of cytomegalovirus exposure and HLA in healthy donors. Assay: immunoSEQ multiplex PCR; the TCRdb copy retains only in-frame clones and omits some. The sample comprises approximately 150,000 clones, about 80% of which are singletons, and 9.7% rests with the top ten. Specimen: PBMCs. These receptor sequences come from a man aged 18 to 29 in good health and CMV-seropositive. Both conserved end residues are part of each CDR3. A D gene is named only where the DNA matches it firmly. Expanded clones get a size class; other rows say once, few or many, or leave the size out.

d_call: TRBD1; j_call: TRBJ2-5; v_call: TRBV13; clone_size: NA; cdr3_nt: TGTGCCAGCAGTCGTCGGGACAGGGGCGAGACCCAGTACTTC; cdr3_aa: CASSRRDRGETQYF
d_call: NA; j_call: TRBJ1-1; v_call: TRBV2; clone_size: few; cdr3_nt: TGTGCCAGCAGTTTAGGAGGGCTCAACACTGAAGCTTTCTTT; cdr3_aa: CASSLGGLNTEAFF
d_call: NA; j_call: TRBJ2-6; v_call: TRBV13; clone_size: few; cdr3_nt: TGTGCCAGCAGCTCCCGATCACAGAACGGGGCCAACGTCCTGACTTTC; cdr3_aa: CASSSRSQNGANVLTF
d_call: NA; j_call: TRBJ1-2; v_call: TRBV2; clone_size: NA; cdr3_nt: TGTGCCAGCAGCTTCCCGGCTACGCAGGGAGGCATCTATGGCTACACCTTC; cdr3_aa: CASSFPATQGGIYGYTF
d_call: NA; j_call: TRBJ2-2; v_call: TRBV19; clone_size: NA; cdr3_nt: TGTGCCAGTAGTGTTCAGCGGAACACCGGGGAGCTGTTTTTT; cdr3_aa: CASSVQRNTGELFF
d_call: TRBD2; j_call: TRBJ2-1; v_call: TRBV2; clone_size: few; cdr3_nt: TGTGCCAGCAGTGATGACGGGGGGGCCTACAATGAGCAGTTCTTC; cdr3_aa: CASSDDGGAYNEQFF
d_call: NA; j_call: TRBJ2-7; v_call: TRBV7-9; clone_size: NA; cdr3_nt: TGTGCCAGCAGCTTAGACACAGTACTCTACGAGCAGTACTTC; cdr3_aa: CASSLDTVLYEQYF
d_call: NA; j_call: TRBJ2-2; v_call: TRBV10-3; clone_size: once; cdr3_nt: TGTGCCATCAGTACAGGTACCGGGGAGCTGTTTTTT; cdr3_aa: CAISTGTGELFF
d_call: TRBD2; j_call: TRBJ2-7; v_call: TRBV6-5; clone_size: few; cdr3_nt: TGTGCCAGCAGTTACTCGGTGACGGGAGGCTTCTACGAGCAGTACTTC; cdr3_aa: CASSYSVTGGFYEQYF
d_call: TRBD1; j_call: TRBJ2-3; v_call: TRBV4-3; clone_size: NA; cdr3_nt: TGCGCCAGCAGCCAAGATCTGGAGGAAGGGACAGGGGGCACAGATACGCAGTATTTT; cdr3_aa: CASSQDLEEGTGGTDTQYF
d_call: NA; j_call: TRBJ1-3; v_call: TRBV30; clone_size: NA; cdr3_nt: TGTGCCTGGAGTGTTCTGTCCGGGGGAAACACCATATATTTT; cdr3_aa: CAWSVLSGGNTIYF
d_call: TRBD1; j_call: TRBJ1-3; v_call: TRBV19; clone_size: NA; cdr3_nt: TGTGCCAGTAGCGACAGGGCTCGAAACACCATATATTTT; cdr3_aa: CASSDRARNTIYF
d_call: TRBD2; j_call: TRBJ2-3; v_call: TRBV13; clone_size: NA; cdr3_nt: TGTGCCAGCAGCGCAAGCGGGAGAAGCACAGATACGCAGTATTTT; cdr3_aa: CASSASGRSTDTQYF
d_call: NA; j_call: TRBJ1-4; v_call: TRBV19; clone_size: NA; cdr3_nt: TGTGCCAGTAGTACGACAGGCCTCGCTAATGAAAAACTGTTTTTT; cdr3_aa: CASSTTGLANEKLFF
d_call: TRBD2; j_call: TRBJ2-7; v_call: TRBV7-6; clone_size: NA; cdr3_nt: TGTGCCAGCAGCTTAGTGGCAGGACTAGCGGCTGAGCAGTACTTC; cdr3_aa: CASSLVAGLAAEQYF
d_call: NA; j_call: TRBJ1-2; v_call: TRBV18; clone_size: few; cdr3_nt: TGTGCCAGCTCACCACCTGACAGAATTAGGGATGGCTACACCTTC; cdr3_aa: CASSPPDRIRDGYTF
d_call: TRBD1; j_call: TRBJ2-7; v_call: TRBV7-2; clone_size: NA; cdr3_nt: TGTGCCAGCAGCTTAGCAGGACAGGGTTCCTACGAGCAGTACTTC; cdr3_aa: CASSLAGQGSYEQYF
d_call: NA; j_call: TRBJ2-3; v_call: TRBV2; clone_size: few; cdr3_nt: TGTGCCAGCAGTGGGGCTCGGGACAACACAGATACGCAGTATTTT; cdr3_aa: CASSGARDNTDTQYF
d_call: TRBD2; j_call: TRBJ2-3; v_call: TRBV7-2; clone_size: NA; cdr3_nt: TGTGCCAGCAGCTTCCGGACTAGCGGGGGGACCACAGATACGCAGTATTTT; cdr3_aa: CASSFRTSGGTTDTQYF
d_call: TRBD1; j_call: TRBJ1-5; v_call: TRBV27; clone_size: NA; cdr3_nt: TGTGCCAGCAGTTTGGGACAGTACAATCAGCCCCAGCATTTT; cdr3_aa: CASSLGQYNQPQHF
d_call: NA; j_call: TRBJ2-7; v_call: TRBV5-1; clone_size: few; cdr3_nt: TGCGCCAGCAGCCCAAGGTCGGGGGAGGTTGGCGAGCAGTACTTC; cdr3_aa: CASSPRSGEVGEQYF
d_call: NA; j_call: TRBJ1-2; v_call: TRBV6-1; clone_size: NA; cdr3_nt: TGTGCCAGCAGTGAATATCGCAGGGGAAGGTATGGCTACACCTTC; cdr3_aa: CASSEYRRGRYGYTF
d_call: NA; j_call: TRBJ1-5; v_call: TRBV7-2; clone_size: NA; cdr3_nt: TGTGCCAGCAGCTTACGGGTCGACAATCAGCCCCAGCATTTT; cdr3_aa: CASSLRVDNQPQHF
d_call: TRBD1; j_call: TRBJ1-5; v_call: TRBV18; clone_size: NA; cdr3_nt: TGTGCCAGCTCACCGTCCCGGGACAGGGGTTCGTCGAGCAATCAGCCCCAGCATTTT; cdr3_aa: CASSPSRDRGSSSNQPQHF
d_call: TRBD1; j_call: TRBJ2-6; v_call: TRBV27; clone_size: NA; cdr3_nt: TGTGCCAGCAGTTGGGGGACAGGGTCTGGGGCCAACGTCCTGACTTTC; cdr3_aa: CASSWGTGSGANVLTF
d_call: NA; j_call: TRBJ1-1; v_call: TRBV5-6; clone_size: NA; cdr3_nt: TGTGCCAGCAGCTTGGTTGGGCAGAGAAACACTGAAGCTTTCTTT; cdr3_aa: CASSLVGQRNTEAFF
d_call: NA; j_call: TRBJ1-6; v_call: TRBV5-1; clone_size: NA; cdr3_nt: TGCGCCAGCAGCTTGGGGCAGAAGAATTCACCCCTCCACTTT; cdr3_aa: CASSLGQKNSPLHF
d_call: TRBD2; j_call: TRBJ2-7; v_call: TRBV18; clone_size: few; cdr3_nt: TGTGCCAGCTCACCCCGGACTAGCGGAACCTACGAGCAGTACTTC; cdr3_aa: CASSPRTSGTYEQYF
d_call: TRBD1; j_call: TRBJ2-2; v_call: TRBV7-6; clone_size: NA; cdr3_nt: TGTGCCAGCAGCGCCCCACCGGGACAGGGAAACACCGGGGAGCTGTTTTTT; cdr3_aa: CASSAPPGQGNTGELFF
d_call: NA; j_call: TRBJ2-6; v_call: TRBV30; clone_size: NA; cdr3_nt: TGTGCCTGGAGCCTCAGGGCCTCTGGGGCCAACGGCCTGACTTTC; cdr3_aa: CAWSLRASGANGLTF
d_call: TRBD2; j_call: TRBJ2-1; v_call: TRBV6-5; clone_size: NA; cdr3_nt: TGTGCCAGCAGTTTCAGCGGGGGGGCTCGGAATGAGCAGTTCTTC; cdr3_aa: CASSFSGGARNEQFF
d_call: NA; j_call: TRBJ1-6; v_call: TRBV5-1; clone_size: NA; cdr3_nt: TGCGCCAGCAGCGCAACGACAGGCACTAATTCACCCCTCCACTTT; cdr3_aa: CASSATTGTNSPLHF
d_call: TRBD1; j_call: TRBJ1-6; v_call: TRBV27; clone_size: NA; cdr3_nt: TGTGCCAGCAGTTTAGGGGAACACAGGGGGGGGTCACCCCTCCACTTT; cdr3_aa: CASSLGEHRGGSPLHF
d_call: NA; j_call: TRBJ1-1; v_call: TRBV14; clone_size: NA; cdr3_nt: TGTGCCAGCAGCCAAGATTACAGGGAGACGGGCACTGAAGCTTTCTTT; cdr3_aa: CASSQDYRETGTEAFF
d_call: NA; j_call: TRBJ1-1; v_call: TRBV6-1; clone_size: NA; cdr3_nt: TGTGCCAGCACACAGGGGAACACTGAAGCTTTCTTT; cdr3_aa: CASTQGNTEAFF
d_call: NA; j_call: TRBJ2-5; v_call: TRBV6-5; clone_size: NA; cdr3_nt: TGTGCCAGCAGTTACATGGGACTGACCCAAGAGACCCAGTACTTC; cdr3_aa: CASSYMGLTQETQYF
d_call: TRBD1; j_call: TRBJ1-2; v_call: TRBV6-1; clone_size: once; cdr3_nt: TGTGCCAGCAGCGTCGGACAGGGAAATCGCTATGGCTACACCTTC; cdr3_aa: CASSVGQGNRYGYTF
d_call: NA; j_call: TRBJ2-7; v_call: TRBV4-1; clone_size: NA; cdr3_nt: TGCGCCAGCAGCCAGATCAAACCGGGACATAACTACGAGCAGTACTTC; cdr3_aa: CASSQIKPGHNYEQYF
d_call: NA; j_call: TRBJ2-3; v_call: TRBV13; clone_size: NA; cdr3_nt: TGTGCCAGCAGCTCCCGGCCAACTACCACAGATACGCAGTATTTT; cdr3_aa: CASSSRPTTTDTQYF
d_call: NA; j_call: TRBJ1-5; v_call: TRBV4-1; clone_size: few; cdr3_nt: TGCGCCAGCAGCCTCCAGGGAGGATATAGCAATCAGCCCCAGCATTTT; cdr3_aa: CASSLQGGYSNQPQHF
d_call: NA; j_call: TRBJ2-4; v_call: TRBV18; clone_size: NA; cdr3_nt: TGTGCCAGCTCACCACCGTATGGCTGGCAGGGCATTCAGTACTTC; cdr3_aa: CASSPPYGWQGIQYF
d_call: NA; j_call: TRBJ2-7; v_call: TRBV7-9; clone_size: NA; cdr3_nt: TGTGCCAGCAGCTTAGATTGGGCCAGGGATAGGGGCGAGCAGTACTTC; cdr3_aa: CASSLDWARDRGEQYF
d_call: TRBD1; j_call: TRBJ2-1; v_call: TRBV11-3; clone_size: NA; cdr3_nt: TGTGCCAGCAGCCGAATCGGGACAGGGGGCCTCGGGGAGCAGTTCTTC; cdr3_aa: CASSRIGTGGLGEQFF
d_call: NA; j_call: TRBJ1-1; v_call: TRBV19; clone_size: once; cdr3_nt: TGTGCCAGTAGTATCCGGCGGCGGGACACTGAAGCTTTCTTT; cdr3_aa: CASSIRRRDTEAFF
d_call: NA; j_call: TRBJ2-1; v_call: TRBV5-6; clone_size: NA; cdr3_nt: TGTGCCAGCAGCGGGGTTGCTAGCGCTGAGCAGTTCTTC; cdr3_aa: CASSGVASAEQFF